The entry below describes one T cell receptor (beta chain). This entry is derived from a study of blood T cell repertoires in COVID-19. The overall study: Samples representing acute and convalescent COVID-19 were sourced from the United States, Italy and Spain.

Per the authors' pipeline: Estimation of nucleated cell counts was performed using reference gene primer amplification. Some clones are missing from TCRdb's copy, which holds only in-frame ones; the method was immunoSEQ multiplex PCR. For V, J and clone size, that table is used; D and trimming come from the DNA. The repertoire holds under 75,000 clones, with just over 85% as singletons. There are 15 residues in the CDR3. V lost 2 bases, J lost 3 bases, and 3 bases stayed unmatched. Germline CDR1 SEHNR, CDR2 FQNEAQ (reference sequence). The source material was peripheral blood. The clonotype originates from a woman aged 80 or older with active COVID-19. The rearrangement uses TRBV7-9 and TRBJ1-4; 7 nucleotides agree with TRBD1. The DNA for the CDR3 is TGTGCCAGCAGCTTAAACAGGGGCTCTAATGAAAAACTGTTTTTT. Translation: CASSLNRGSNEKLFF.